These 17 T cell receptor beta chains were all obtained from the same sample, sequenced in a study of blood T cell repertoires in COVID-19. TCRdb keeps only in-frame clones here, not all; method: immunoSEQ multiplex PCR. The sample has about 59,000 clones, 75% to 95% seen once. What was sequenced was peripheral blood. These receptor sequences come from a man of 80 years or more with acute or convalescent COVID-19.

CDR3: CASSSGWAKNTEAFF. DNA of the CDR3: TGTGCCAGCAGCTCAGGGTGGGCAAAGAACACTGAAGCTTTCTTT. J is TRBJ1-1 and V is TRBV11-2; D might be TRBD1 (5 bases). V gave up 4 bases and J gave up 1 base, with 13 bases separating them. The CDR3 is made up of 15 amino acids. Germline CDR1 is SGHAT and CDR2 is FQNNGV.

J is TRBJ1-6 and V is TRBV19; no clear D. The CDR3 runs to 15 residues. Germline-derived CDR1 and CDR2 are LNHDA and SQIVND (reference sequence). Trimming left V 5 bases short and J 6 bases short, with 14 bases between. CDR3: CASSSQAAGNSPLHF. Written as DNA, the CDR3 is TGTGCCAGTAGTTCCCAGGCCGCCGGTAATTCACCCCTCCACTTT.

This clone was seen only a few times. The V gene is TRBV6-1, the J gene TRBJ1-1; weak D call: TRBD1 (5 bases). Between the trimmed V and J ends, which lost 3 bases and 4 bases, there was a span of 15 bases. The CDR3 spans 15 residues. Germline values: CDR1 MNHNS, CDR2 SASEGT. In nucleotides, the CDR3 is TGTGCCAGCAGTGACCGGACACAATGGCGCACTGAAGCTTTCTTT. This codes for CASSDRTQWRTEAFF.

This clone was detected only once. This chain joins TRBV6-5 and TRBJ2-2; D is ambiguous. The length of the CDR3 is 14 residues. V was clipped by 8 bases and J by 1 base, with 11 bases between them. The germline CDR1 and CDR2 sequences are MNHEY and SVGAGI. The CDR3 loop is CASQRVQNTGELFF. The CDR3 DNA is TGTGCCAGCCAGCGAGTACAGAACACCGGGGAGCTGTTTTTT.

The chain links TRBV19 to TRBJ2-7; perhaps TRBD1 as D (7 bases). Trimming took 6 bases from V and 2 from J, leaving 17 bases between them. The germline V gene has CDR1 LNHDA and CDR2 SQIVND (reference sequence). The CDR3 extends over 15 amino acids. This chain's CDR3 is CASRAGQRPAYEQYF. The DNA of the CDR3 is TGTGCCAGTAGGGCGGGACAGAGACCCGCCTACGAGCAGTACTTC.

The rearrangement joins TRBV5-1 to TRBJ2-7; 9 bases align to TRBD1. This CDR3 is built from 16 residues. The V and J ends lost 4 bases and 1 base, in that order; junction bases with no gene match: 9. Germline loops: CDR1 SGHRS, CDR2 YFSETQ. The CDR3 loop is CASSPDRGEKSYEQYF. The CDR3 region has the DNA TGCGCCAGCAGCCCGGACAGGGGAGAAAAATCCTACGAGCAGTACTTC.

V and J are TRBV4-2 and TRBJ1-1, with a weak D call TRBD1 (5 bases). The V and J ends lost 0 bases and 4 bases respectively, with 15 bases between them. CDR3 length: 16 amino acids. Germline CDR1 is LGHNA and CDR2 is YNFKEQ. CDR3 loop: CASSQDGGGQGTEAFF. The CDR3 bases are TGTGCCAGCAGCCAAGATGGTGGAGGGCAGGGCACTGAAGCTTTCTTT.

The V call is TRBV6-6, the J call TRBJ2-7, with 10 bases fitting TRBD2. With 6 bases clipped from V and 2 bases from J, the junction kept 7 bases outside the gene matches. The CDR3 consists of 15 residues. The germline CDR1 and CDR2 sequences are MNHNY and SVGAGI (reference sequence). CDR3 bases: TGTGCCAGCAGCCGTGGACTAGCGGCTGCCTACGAGCAGTACTTC. It yields the protein CASSRGLAAAYEQYF.

V usage is TRBV3-1 (or the pseudogene TRBV3-2) and J usage is TRBJ2-1; D is perhaps TRBD1 (5 bases). Between the trimmed V and J ends, which lost 6 bases and 0 bases, there was a span of 18 bases. Germline values: CDR1 LGHDT, CDR2 YNNKEL (reference sequence). This CDR3 has 17 amino acids. The CDR3 DNA reads as TGTGCCAGCAGACAGACGACCCGAAGGGGCTCCTACAATGAGCAGTTCTTC. Encoded protein: CASRQTTRRGSYNEQFF.

This chain links TRBV19 with TRBJ1-1; 7 bases are a match to TRBD1. The J segment lost 6 bases and the V segment lost 9 bases, leaving 10 bases of the junction unmatched. The CDR3 spans 13 residues. From germline, CDR1 is LNHDA and CDR2 SQIVND (reference sequence). CDR3 DNA: TGTGCCAGCCGAGAGGGGGCAATTTCTGAAGCTTTCTTT. Translated: CASREGAISEAFF. Together with reference TRBV19 and TRBJ1-1, the CDR3 gives the full variable domain: DGGITQSPKYLFRKEGQNVTLSCEQNLNHDAMYWYRQDPGQGLRLIYYSQIVNDFQKGDIAEGYSVSREKKESFPLTVTSAQKNPTAFYLCASREGAISEAFFGQGTRLTVV.

The rearrangement uses TRBV5-1 and TRBJ2-1, with TRBD2 as a possible D gene (5 bases). The CDR3 runs 17 residues. V shed 4 bases and J shed 5 bases, with 22 bases lying between them. Germline CDR1 reads SGHRS; CDR2 reads YFSETQ. CDR3 sequence reads: CASSPRTGEFRHNEQFF. The CDR3 nucleotides read TGCGCCAGCAGCCCTAGGACTGGAGAATTTCGACACAATGAGCAGTTCTTC.

This sequence joins TRBV7-9 and TRBJ2-2; D perhaps matches TRBD1 (6 bases). CDR1 and CDR2 from the germline V gene are SEHNR and FQNEAQ (reference sequence). This CDR3 spans 12 amino acids. Trimming shortened V by 5 bases and J by 7 bases, and 8 bases separated the two germline ends. The CDR3 bases are TGTGCCAGCAGCACGGACAGCGGGGAGCTGTTTTTT. Amino acids: CASSTDSGELFF.

This rearrangement joins TRBV29-1 to TRBJ2-2; D may be TRBD1 (5 bases). The length of the CDR3 is 15 residues. Per germline, CDR1 SQVTM and CDR2 ANQGSEA. V lost 7 bases to trimming and J lost 5 bases, with 20 bases between them. CDR3 in DNA: TGCAGCGCAACCCAGGGTCCCTCAGGGACCGGGGAGCTGTTTTTT. This translates into CSATQGPSGTGELFF.

The rearrangement joins TRBV18 to TRBJ1-2; 8 nucleotides match TRBD1. V shed 3 bases and J 5 bases; nucleotides not matched to a gene: 5. Per the germline V gene, CDR1 is KGHSH and CDR2 is LQKENI. The CDR3 is 14 residues long. CDR3 sequence (DNA): TGTGCCAGCTCACCGGACAGGGAGGGGTATGGCTACACCTTC. This gives the protein CASSPDREGYGYTF.

CDR3 DNA sequence: TGTGCCAGCAGCCTGGAAGCGGGGGGGCGGGATGAGCAGTTCTTC. It codes for CASSLEAGGRDEQFF. V is TRBV4-2 and J is TRBJ2-1; TRBD2 matches at 10 bases. This CDR3 comprises 15 residues. Germline V gene data show CDR1 as LGHNA and CDR2 as YNFKEQ. V lost 4 bases and J lost 8; bases outside the gene matches: 8.

The chain couples TRBV3-1 (or the pseudogene TRBV3-2) to TRBJ1-1; a weak D match, TRBD1 (6 bases). CDR3 length equals 13 residues. The ends were cut back, 4 bases at V and 4 bases at J, with 10 bases in the middle. The germline V gene has CDR1 LGHDT and CDR2 YNNKEL (reference sequence). The CDR3 protein is CASSPDRLTEAFF. The CDR3 DNA is TGTGCCAGCAGCCCGGACAGACTCACTGAAGCTTTCTTT.

V gene TRBV6-2 or TRBV6-3 combines with J gene TRBJ2-3; 8 nucleotides line up with TRBD2. CDR3 length: 17 amino acids. The germline CDR1 and CDR2 sequences are MNHEY and SVGEGT. V lost 2 bases, J lost 0 bases, and 7 bases stayed unmatched. This CDR3 reads CASSYGGGPSSTDTQYF. The CDR3 bases are TGTGCCAGCAGTTACGGCGGGGGGCCGTCGAGCACAGATACGCAGTATTTT.